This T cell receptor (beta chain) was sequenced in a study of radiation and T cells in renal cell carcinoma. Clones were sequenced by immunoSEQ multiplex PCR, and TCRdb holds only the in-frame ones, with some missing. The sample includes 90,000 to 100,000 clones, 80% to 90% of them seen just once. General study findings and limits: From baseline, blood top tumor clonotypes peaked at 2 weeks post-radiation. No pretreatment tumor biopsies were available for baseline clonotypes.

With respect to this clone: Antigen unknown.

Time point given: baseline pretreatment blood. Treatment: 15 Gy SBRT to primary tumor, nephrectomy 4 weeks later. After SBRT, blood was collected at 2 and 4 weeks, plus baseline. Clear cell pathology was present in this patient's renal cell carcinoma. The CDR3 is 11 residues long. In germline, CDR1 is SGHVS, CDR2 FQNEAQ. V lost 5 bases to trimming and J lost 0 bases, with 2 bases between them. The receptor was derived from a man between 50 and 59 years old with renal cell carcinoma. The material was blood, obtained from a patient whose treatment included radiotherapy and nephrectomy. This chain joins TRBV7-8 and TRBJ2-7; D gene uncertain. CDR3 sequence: CASSASYEQYF. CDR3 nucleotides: TGTGCCAGCAGCGCCTCCTACGAGCAGTACTTC.